The clone carrying this T cell receptor beta chain has ten or more counts. The data were obtained in a study of T cells after yellow fever vaccination. Study in general: Low-cell-number fractions were prepared with SMART-Seq v4 Ultra Low Input.

Template switching with 5'RACE generated the TCR cDNA and added a universal primer site and UMIs. TCRdb called the 5' RACE reads again in MiXCR, with one record for every CDR3 protein. In the table there are around 140,000 distinct CDR3 sequences, 7.7% of which are singletons. CDR3 length equals 13 residues. V gave up 8 bases and J gave up 3 bases, with 10 bases separating them. Germline values: CDR1 SGHTA, CDR2 FQGNSA. The chain recombines TRBV7-2 with TRBJ2-2; no firm D call. The material was CD4+ T cells sorted from PBMCs, obtained 5 days after the yellow fever booster vaccination. This TCR derives from a man aged 25 to 40 who received the YFV17D yellow fever vaccine. The CDR3 spells CASYEQYTGELFF. The CDR3 bases are TGTGCCAGCTATGAACAGTACACCGGGGAGCTGTTTTTT.